These 5 T cell receptor beta chains share one sample of origin, sequenced in a study of blood T cell repertoires in COVID-19. Assay: immunoSEQ multiplex PCR; the TCRdb copy retains only in-frame clones and omits some. The sample lists about 150,000 clones, over 65% seen once, with under 2% in the top ten. Specimen: peripheral blood. The receptors shown here come from a man at least 80 years old with acute or convalescent COVID-19.

This clone was seen just once. This chain connects TRBV2 to TRBJ2-7, with TRBD2 as a possible D gene (6 bases). Germline-derived CDR1 and CDR2 are SNHLY and FYNNEI. The CDR3 has 15 amino acids. The germline V and J ends were trimmed by 1 base and 1 base, with 11 bases remaining between them. The CDR3 nucleotides are TGTGCCAGCAGTGAAGGTGTGGGGGGTTCCTACGAGCAGTACTTC. Translation: CASSEGVGGSYEQYF.

V gene TRBV9 combines with J gene TRBJ2-1; 8 nucleotides agree with TRBD1. CDR1 and CDR2 (germline): SGDLS, YYNGEE. V dropped 0 bases and J dropped 7; count of bases not matched to a gene: 9. The CDR3 is 16 residues long. The CDR3 loop reads CASSVGSRGLGNEQFF. The CDR3 DNA is TGTGCCAGCAGCGTAGGATCCAGGGGGCTAGGGAATGAGCAGTTCTTC.

V and J are TRBV5-1 and TRBJ2-1, with D hard to call. Germline V CDR1 and CDR2: SGHRS, YFSETQ. V dropped 6 bases and J dropped 0 bases, with 16 bases sitting between them. The CDR3 length is 16 residues. DNA of the CDR3: TGCGCCAGCACCCCCGTGGTCTCGAGCTCCTACAATGAGCAGTTCTTC. It specifies CASTPVVSSSYNEQFF. The complete variable domain, with remaining parts taken from reference TRBV5-1 and TRBJ2-1, reads KAGVTQTPRYLIKTRGQQVTLSCSPISGHRSVSWYQQTPGQGLQFLFEYFSETQRNKGNFPGRFSGRQFSNSRSEMNVSTLELGDSALYLCASTPVVSSSYNEQFFGPGTRLTVL.

The chain has TRBV30 and TRBJ1-1; D unclear. The CDR3 sequence is 13 residues long. Germline values: CDR1 GTSNPN, CDR2 SVGIG (reference sequence). Trimming stripped 8 bases from V and 3 bases from J, with 16 bases between. CDR3 nucleotides: TGTGCCGGGCTGGCCAGTTCGGACACTGAAGCTTTCTTT. It translates to CAGLASSDTEAFF.

The gene calls are TRBV12-5 and TRBJ1-4; 7 nucleotides agree with TRBD1. Germline V gene sequence: CDR1 LGHNT, CDR2 FRNRAP. CDR3 length equals 16 residues. The trim removed 6 bases at V and 2 bases at J, leaving 9 bases unmatched. The CDR3 coding sequence is TGTGCTAGTGGGAGCAGGGGGTTGGGCACTAATGAAAAACTGTTTTTT. Its translation is CASGSRGLGTNEKLFF.